Sequencing of this T cell receptor (beta chain) was carried out in a study of cytomegalovirus exposure and HLA in healthy donors. The study, taken as a whole, reports: HLA-A and HLA-B allele assignments for most subjects were reportedly predicted accurately using TCR beta sequences. The investigators catalogued under 200 TCR beta chains as cytomegalovirus-associated. As immune exposure information, only CMV serostatus was available.

Amplification used 60 Vbeta primers and 13 Jbeta primers. Sequencing used immunoSEQ multiplex PCR; TCRdb keeps in-frame clones, though not all of them. Of 150,000 to 200,000 clones in the sample, roughly 85% are singletons; the top ten hold about 2.2%. Germline V gene sequence: CDR1 SEHNR, CDR2 FQNEAQ (reference sequence). V gave up 8 bases and J gave up 1 base; unmatched junction bases: 1. The CDR3 length is 12 residues. To note about this clone: What it binds is not known.

This TCR came from a man aged 35 to 55 in good health and CMV-seronegative. The chain joins TRBV7-9 to TRBJ2-7; 8 bases are a match to TRBD1. Sequenced sample: PBMCs. CDR3 loop: CASGQGSYEQYF. The CDR3 DNA reads as TGTGCCAGCGGACAGGGTTCCTACGAGCAGTACTTC.